Each of the 3 T cell receptor beta chains below was sequenced from the same sample in a study of blood T cell repertoires in COVID-19. Some clones are missing from TCRdb's copy, which holds only in-frame ones; the method was immunoSEQ multiplex PCR. This table has about 120,000 clones, 70% to 85% appearing once. Sequencing was done on a sample of peripheral blood. The receptors shown here come from a man aged 70 or older with active or convalescent COVID-19.

This chain links TRBV5-1 with TRBJ1-3; 9 bases are shared with TRBD1. The CDR3 loop spans 17 amino acids. V dropped 0 bases and J dropped 2; count of bases not matched to a gene: 6. The germline gives CDR1 SGHRS, CDR2 YFSETQ. The CDR3 is CASSLAPGQGTGNTIYF. CDR3 DNA: TGCGCCAGCAGCTTGGCCCCGGGACAGGGAACTGGAAACACCATATATTTT.

J is TRBJ2-5 and V is TRBV7-2; TRBD1 matches 8 bases. The trim removed 0 bases at V and 5 bases at J, leaving 5 bases unmatched. Germline V gives CDR1 SGHTA, CDR2 FQGNSA. The CDR3 covers 15 residues. The CDR3 sequence is CASSLARDRLETQYF. CDR3 bases: TGTGCCAGCAGCTTAGCGCGGGACAGGTTGGAGACCCAGTACTTC.

A single count supports this clone. The chain uses TRBV7-3 and TRBJ1-1, with TRBD1 matching over 9 bases. The CDR3 contains 14 residues. Germline V gives CDR1 SGHTA, CDR2 FQGTGA. V trimming: 5 bases; J trimming: 5 bases; junction bases outside the gene matches: 6. CDR3 in amino acids: CASSMDRGGTEAFF. The CDR3 bases are TGTGCCAGCAGCATGGACAGGGGAGGGACTGAAGCTTTCTTT.